The 17 T cell receptor beta chains presented below share a single source sample, sequenced in a study of T cells in Graves' hyperthyroidism and ophthalmopathy. RNA transcripts gave rise to amplified TCR beta CDR3 regions. A first-round RT-PCR of the TCR CDR3 used the HTBI primer set. TCRdb redid the calling of the multiplex PCR reads with MiXCR, one entry per CDR3 protein. The table lists about 210,000 distinct CDR3 sequences, 15% to 20% of them singletons, with about two fifths in the top ten. Sequenced sample: blood. The receptors were sampled from a man in his forties with Graves' hyperthyroidism.

This clonotype was observed at least ten times. This chain uses TRBV6-1 with TRBJ2-7; the D is unclear. The CDR3 covers 14 residues. Germline loops: CDR1 MNHNS, CDR2 SASEGT. Deletions cut 1 base from V and 4 bases from J, with 11 bases between. CDR3 bases: TGTGCCAGCAGTGAAGATAGGGTATGGTACGAGCAGTACTTC. Translation gives CASSEDRVWYEQYF.

This clonotype was seen only a few times. The J gene is TRBJ1-3, the V gene TRBV10-3, with a possible D match to TRBD1 (5 bases). V was trimmed by 4 bases and J by 0 bases, leaving 16 bases between them. The germline gives CDR1 ENHRY, CDR2 SYGVKD. CDR3 size: 17 residues. The CDR3 DNA reads as TGTGCCATCAGTGGTGGGGCGGGCGCTTACTCTGGAAACACCATATATTTT. It is translated as CAISGGAGAYSGNTIYF.

The J gene is TRBJ2-1, the V gene TRBV7-8; 13 bases map to TRBD2. Trimming cost V 6 bases and J 6 bases; bases outside gene matches: 2. CDR1 is SGHVS and CDR2 is FQNEAQ in the germline V gene. This CDR3 has 14 residues. The CDR3 loop reads CASRTSGRGNEQFF. Here the CDR3 DNA reads TGTGCCAGCAGAACTAGCGGGAGGGGCAATGAGCAGTTCTTC.

This clonotype was recorded at least ten times. V and J are TRBV7-8 and TRBJ1-5; D unclear. CDR3 size: 13 residues. CDR1 is SGHVS and CDR2 is FQNEAQ in the germline V gene. The ends were cut back, 7 bases at V and 4 bases at J, with 11 bases in the middle. The CDR3 DNA is TGTGCCAGCACCCCACAAGGGAATCAGCCCCAGCATTTT. It specifies CASTPQGNQPQHF.

This rearrangement joins TRBV19 to TRBJ2-7; possibly TRBD1 for D (6 bases). This CDR3 is 14 amino acids long. The germline CDR1 and CDR2 sequences are LNHDA and SQIVND (reference sequence). The germline V and J ends were trimmed by 3 bases and 4 bases, with 13 bases remaining between them. Written as DNA, the CDR3 is TGTGCCAGTAGTATCTACAGGGAGAAATACGAGCAGTACTTC. It codes for CASSIYREKYEQYF.

V usage is TRBV10-3 and J usage is TRBJ2-2; no firm D call. This CDR3 contains 13 residues. V lost 0 bases and J lost 5, with 4 bases in between. The germline V gene has CDR1 ENHRY and CDR2 SYGVKD. CDR3 sequence reads: CAISESGTGELFF. As DNA, the CDR3 is TGTGCCATCAGTGAGTCTGGAACCGGGGAGCTGTTTTTT.

This clonotype occurred many times. The chain carries TRBV6-2 or TRBV6-3 and TRBJ1-5; 7 positions agree with TRBD1. The CDR3 sequence is 12 residues long. Unmatched junction bases numbered 4, after V lost 5 bases and J lost 9 bases. CDR1 is MNHEY and CDR2 is SVGEGT in the germline V gene. DNA for the CDR3: TGTGCCAGCAGTCCCCGGGACAGGCCCCAGCATTTT. Residues: CASSPRDRPQHF.

The chain has TRBV9 and TRBJ2-3; no definite D call. The V end lost 4 bases, the J end lost 6 bases, and 15 bases lay between the germline ends. The CDR3 loop spans 14 amino acids. The germline CDR1 and CDR2 sequences are SGDLS and YYNGEE. The CDR3 loop is CASSSNYVGDTQYF. In DNA form, the CDR3 reads TGTGCCAGCAGCTCAAACTACGTCGGGGATACGCAGTATTTT.

J is TRBJ1-4 and V is TRBV24-1, with TRBD1 matching 8 bases. The CDR3 spans 15 residues. Trimming at V came to 4 bases and at J to 3 bases, leaving 3 bases not matched to a gene. Germline-derived CDR1 and CDR2 are KGHDR and SFDVKD. Here the CDR3 DNA reads TGTGCCACCAGTGACAGGGGGCAGGCTAATGAAAAACTGTTTTTT. Residues: CATSDRGQANEKLFF.

This clonotype occurred a few times. This sequence joins TRBV9 and TRBJ1-3, with 10 bases fitting TRBD1. This CDR3 region has 16 residues. Trimming took 3 bases from V and 0 from J; bases not matched to a gene: 3. Germline assignment: CDR1 SGDLS and CDR2 YYNGEE. This CDR3 is CASSAGQGSSGNTIYF. In DNA form, the CDR3 reads TGTGCCAGCAGCGCGGGACAGGGGAGCTCTGGAAACACCATATATTTT.

The chain joins TRBV11-2 to TRBJ2-3; 11 bases are shared with TRBD2. This CDR3 contains 14 residues. J lost 4 bases, V lost 8 bases, and 5 bases had no gene match. Germline CDR1 and CDR2: SGHAT and FQNNGV. CDR3: CASLTSGRPDTQYF. CDR3 coding DNA: TGTGCCAGCCTCACTAGCGGGAGACCAGATACGCAGTATTTT.

This clonotype appeared many times. The chain couples TRBV6-1 to TRBJ2-7; a weak D match, TRBD1 (5 bases). Per germline, CDR1 MNHNS and CDR2 SASEGT. The V end was cut by 4 bases, the J end by 0 bases, with 13 bases between. This CDR3 is built from 15 residues. CDR3 DNA sequence: TGTGCCAGCAGTGCGCACCCACAGGACTCCTACGAGCAGTACTTC. This gives the protein CASSAHPQDSYEQYF.

The table lists this clonotype with a few counts. The junction differs from germline at one of its ends, possibly a read error. The V gene is TRBV27, the J gene TRBJ2-5; D possibly corresponds to TRBD2 (7 bases). Germline V gene data show CDR1 as MNHEY and CDR2 as SMNVEV (reference sequence). The length of the CDR3 is 18 residues. CDR3 DNA: TGCGCCAGCAGTTTATTTTCGGGTGCGGGGGCCCTCGTGGAGGCCCAGTACTTC. The encoded protein is CASSLFSGAGALVEAQYF.

The chain uses TRBV4-1 and TRBJ2-5; 14 bases are a match to TRBD2. The CDR3 totals 18 residues. Germline lookup yields CDR1 MGHRA and CDR2 YSYEKL. The trim removed 4 bases at V and 4 bases at J, leaving 11 bases unmatched. The CDR3 region has the DNA TGCGCCAGCAGCCGAACGGGGACTAGCGGGAGAGGCGGAGAGACCCAGTACTTC. Translating gives CASSRTGTSGRGGETQYF.

This clonotype was seen more than once but under ten times. The V call is TRBV15, the J call TRBJ2-2; tentatively, D is TRBD2 (5 bases). The germline gives CDR1 LNHNV, CDR2 YYDKDF (reference sequence). The CDR3 loop spans 18 amino acids. V lost 0 bases and J 7 bases, leaving 21 bases between the germline ends. In nucleotides, the CDR3 is TGTGCCACCAGCAGAGATCCCCACGGGGAGATACGGGGCGGGGAGCTGTTTTTT. This sequence encodes CATSRDPHGEIRGGELFF.

This clonotype was counted many times. The CDR3 sequence is CASSEWRVYEQYF. CDR3 bases: TGTGCCAGCAGTGAATGGAGGGTCTACGAGCAGTACTTC. The chain carries TRBV2 and TRBJ2-7; D is possibly TRBD2 (6 bases). The CDR3 totals 13 residues. Germline CDR1 is SNHLY and CDR2 is FYNNEI. Trimming shortened V by 2 bases and J by 3 bases, and 8 bases separated the two germline ends.

The table lists this clonotype with a few counts. This chain links TRBV6-1 with TRBJ2-3; D is perhaps TRBD1 (6 bases). Trimming shortened V by 2 bases and J by 3 bases, and 15 bases separated the two germline ends. This CDR3 is built from 16 residues. Germline lookup yields CDR1 MNHNS and CDR2 SASEGT. CDR3 in DNA: TGTGCCAGCAGTGAATTATCGACAGGTATGACAGATACGCAGTATTTT. Translating it yields CASSELSTGMTDTQYF.